Listed here is a single T cell receptor beta chain. The data stem from a study of blood T cell repertoires in COVID-19. As for the study in general: Sources were T cells, B-cell-depleted T cells, or PBMCs; the material itself was cDNA or gDNA.

Per the authors' pipeline: Reference gene primer amplification gave estimated nucleated cell counts. Assay used: immunoSEQ multiplex PCR; TCRdb lists only in-frame clones, some missing. The V and J calls and clone size were taken over from that table, and D and trimming were inferred from the DNA. Of over 200,000 clones in the sample, roughly nine tenths are singletons; the top ten hold 0.55% to 0.75%. Trimming pared 6 bases from V and 8 bases from J, leaving 13 bases between. Looked up from germline, CDR1 is SGHDN and CDR2 is FVKESK. The CDR3 is made up of 12 amino acids. The V call is TRBV14, the J call TRBJ1-2; no definite D call. The receptor was derived from a man aged 35-49 years with acute or convalescent COVID-19. The sequenced material came from peripheral blood. CDR3 amino acids: CASSRLIGGYTF. CDR3 coding DNA: TGTGCCAGCAGTCGTCTTATCGGGGGCTACACCTTC.